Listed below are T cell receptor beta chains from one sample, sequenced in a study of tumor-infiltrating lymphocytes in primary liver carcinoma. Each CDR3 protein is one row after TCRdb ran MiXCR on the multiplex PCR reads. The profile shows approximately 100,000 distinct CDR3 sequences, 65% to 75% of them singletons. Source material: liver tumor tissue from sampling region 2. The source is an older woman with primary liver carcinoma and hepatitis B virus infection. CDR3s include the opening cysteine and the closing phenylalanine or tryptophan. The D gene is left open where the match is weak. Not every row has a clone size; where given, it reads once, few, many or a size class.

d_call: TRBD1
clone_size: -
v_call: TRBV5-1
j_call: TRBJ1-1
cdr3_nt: TGCGCCAGCAGCGACAGGGGGCGGCAAGCTTTATTT
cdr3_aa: CASSDRGRQALF

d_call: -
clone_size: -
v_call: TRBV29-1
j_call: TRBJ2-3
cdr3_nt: TGCAGCGCTATGACATGGGTCAGCGGCACAGATATGCAGTATTTT
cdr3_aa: CSAMTWVSGTDMQYF

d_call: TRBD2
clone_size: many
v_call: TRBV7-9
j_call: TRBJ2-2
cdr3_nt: TGTGCCAGCAGCCCCGGACTAGCGGGAACTGGGGAGCTGTTTTTT
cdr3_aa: CASSPGLAGTGELFF

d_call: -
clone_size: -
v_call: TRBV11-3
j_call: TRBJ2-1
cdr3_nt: TGTGCTAGCAGCTTAGATCACGTGGACAATGAGCAGTTCTTC
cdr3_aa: CASSLDHVDNEQFF

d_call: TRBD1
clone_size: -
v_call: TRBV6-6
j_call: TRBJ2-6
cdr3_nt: TGTGCCAACAGCCTACAGGGGGCTGGGGTCAACCTCCTGACTTTC
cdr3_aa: CANSLQGAGVNLLTF

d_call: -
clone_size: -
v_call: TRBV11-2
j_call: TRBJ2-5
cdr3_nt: TGTGCCGGCAGTCAACACAATCTTATCCAAGAGACTCAGTACTTC
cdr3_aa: CAGSQHNLIQETQYF

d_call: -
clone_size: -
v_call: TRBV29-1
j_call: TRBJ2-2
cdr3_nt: TGCAGCTCTCGGACATGGGGGACCGGGGAGCTGTTTTTT
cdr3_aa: CSSRTWGTGELFF

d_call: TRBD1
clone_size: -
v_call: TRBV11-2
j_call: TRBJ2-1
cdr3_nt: TGTGCCGGCAGTTTAACCCACGGACAGGGGTACATGGGTGAGCAGTTCTTC
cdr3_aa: CAGSLTHGQGYMGEQFF

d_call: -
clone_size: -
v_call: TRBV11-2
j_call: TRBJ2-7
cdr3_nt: TGTGCCAGCAGCCCGCTACCCCTCACTCGCGAGCAGTACTTC
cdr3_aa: CASSPLPLTREQYF

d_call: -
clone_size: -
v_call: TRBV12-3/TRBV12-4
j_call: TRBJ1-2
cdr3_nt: TGTGTCAGTAGCCCGGGGGGGCTCTATGGCTACACCTTC
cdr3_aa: CVSSPGGLYGYTF

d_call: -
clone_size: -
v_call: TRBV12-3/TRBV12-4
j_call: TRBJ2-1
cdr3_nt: TGTGCCAGCACTTTGTCTGGCAGACAAGGTCACAATGAGCAGTTCTTC
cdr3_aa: CASTLSGRQGHNEQFF

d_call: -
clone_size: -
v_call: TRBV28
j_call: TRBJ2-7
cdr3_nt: TGTGCCAGCAGCCCTACCCTCTCCTACAAGCAGTACTTC
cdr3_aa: CASSPTLSYKQYF

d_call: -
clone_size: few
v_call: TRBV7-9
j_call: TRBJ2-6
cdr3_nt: TGTGCCAGCAGAGAAAGCGGGGGGGCCAACGTCCTGACTTTC
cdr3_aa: CASRESGGANVLTF

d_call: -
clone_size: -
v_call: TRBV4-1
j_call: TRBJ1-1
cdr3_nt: TGCGCCAGCCGCCTTAGGATCGGGGACACTGAAGCTTTCTTT
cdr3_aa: CASRLRIGDTEAFF

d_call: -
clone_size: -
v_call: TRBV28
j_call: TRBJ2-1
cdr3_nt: TGTGCCAGTAGTTTAGGGACTTTTCTCTTCTCCTACAATGAGCAGTTCTTC
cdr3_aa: CASSLGTFLFSYNEQFF

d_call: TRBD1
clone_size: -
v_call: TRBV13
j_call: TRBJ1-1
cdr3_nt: TGTGCTAGCAGCCCTAGAGGGACAGCTACCACTGAAGCTTTCTTT
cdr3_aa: CASSPRGTATTEAFF

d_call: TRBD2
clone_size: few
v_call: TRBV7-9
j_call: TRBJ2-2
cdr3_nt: TGTGCCAGCAGCTTCGGACTAGCGGGGACCGGGGAGCTGTTTTTT
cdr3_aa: CASSFGLAGTGELFF

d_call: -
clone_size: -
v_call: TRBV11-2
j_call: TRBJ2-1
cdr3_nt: TGTGCCAACAGCTTACGACCGGGTCAGAGATTCTACGATGAGCAGTTCTTC
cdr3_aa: CANSLRPGQRFYDEQFF

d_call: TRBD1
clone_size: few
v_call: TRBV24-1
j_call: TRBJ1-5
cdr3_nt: TGTGCCACCAGTGATCGGACAGGGCATAGCAATCAGCCCCAGCATTTT
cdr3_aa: CATSDRTGHSNQPQHF

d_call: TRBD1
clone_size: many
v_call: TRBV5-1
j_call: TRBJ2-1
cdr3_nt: TGCGCCAGCAGCCCAAACGACAGGGTAGGCTACAATGAGCAGTTCTTC
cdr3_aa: CASSPNDRVGYNEQFF

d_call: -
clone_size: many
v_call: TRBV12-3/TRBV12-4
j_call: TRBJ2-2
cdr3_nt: TGTGCCAGCAGTCCGACCCGGGCCGGGGAGCTGTTTTTT
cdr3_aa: CASSPTRAGELFF

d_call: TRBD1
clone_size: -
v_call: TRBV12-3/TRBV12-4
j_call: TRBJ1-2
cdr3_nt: TGCACCAGCAGGGGACAGGCCGGGTACACCTTC
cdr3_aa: CTSRGQAGYTF